This TCR beta chain was retrieved from a study of CD8+ T cells in alopecia areata. Study-level background: Treated patients took oral tofacitinib at 5 to 10 mg twice daily. Regarding the study as a whole: Clonality exceeded that of normal scalp in lesional scalp, most notably in alopecia totalis/universalis. There were also resident alphabeta T cells of normal skin sequenced in scalp samples.

It was cDNA, reverse transcribed from extracted RNA, that served as the sequencing template. Produced via immunoSEQ multiplex PCR; TCRdb's table is partial and in-frame only. This table holds 150,000 to 180,000 clones, about 50% found once. Trimming took 1 base from V and 3 from J, leaving 13 bases between them. CDR3 length: 16 residues. Germline assignment: CDR1 SGHTA and CDR2 FQGNSA. Turning to this clone: No antigen is known for it.

Patients with alopecia areata provided lesional scalp punch biopsies as well as peripheral blood. The chain is built from TRBV7-2 and TRBJ2-4; TRBD1 is a possible D gene (6 bases). This receptor was identified in a human donor with alopecia areata. This specimen consisted of CD8+ T cells sorted from blood, obtained at week 0. The chain's CDR3 is CASSLERDMSKNIQYF. CDR3 DNA sequence: TGTGCCAGCAGCTTAGAACGGGACATGAGCAAAAACATTCAGTACTTC.